This is a list of T cell receptor beta chains from one sample in a study of shared clonotypes between healthy human individuals. Some clones are missing from TCRdb's copy, which holds only in-frame ones; the method was immunoSEQ multiplex PCR. Among a few hundred thousand clones listed, approximately 97% were seen once. Material for sequencing was naive CD4+ T cells sorted from blood. The origin of the receptors is a woman aged 25 to 45 in good health. Both conserved end residues are part of each CDR3. The D gene is left open where the match is weak. Size tells how often a clone was seen (once, few, many) or the class of an expanded clone, and some rows leave it out.

cdr3_nt cdr3_aa v_call cdr3_length j_call clone_size d_call
TGTGCCAGCAGTGCATTACAGGGGGCCGCTGAAGCTTTCTTT CASSALQGAAEAFF TRBV25-1 14 TRBJ1-1 once TRBD1
TGTGCCAGCAGCCATTACAGACATGCCAATGAGCAGTTCTTC CASSHYRHANEQFF TRBV7-2 14 TRBJ2-1 NA NA
TGTGCCAGCAGGGGGGGAGTGACTAATGAAAAACTGTTTTTT CASRGGVTNEKLFF TRBV2 14 TRBJ1-4 NA NA
TGTGCCAGCAGCTTGGTCTTGGCCATAACCTCTGGGGCCAACGTCCTGACTTTC CASSLVLAITSGANVLTF TRBV5-6 18 TRBJ2-6 NA NA
TGTGCCAGCAGTTTCGACTTTGCCTACGAGCAGTACTTC CASSFDFAYEQYF TRBV28 13 TRBJ2-7 NA NA
TGTGCCAGTAGTTATGATGACAGGGCCTACGAGCAGTACTTC CASSYDDRAYEQYF TRBV19 14 TRBJ2-7 NA TRBD1
TGTGCCAGCAGTCACGGGACAGATCTAGCCAAAAACATTCAGTACTTC CASSHGTDLAKNIQYF TRBV7-9 16 TRBJ2-4 NA TRBD1
TGTGCCACCAGGGTCCCCGGGGCAGATACGCAGTATTTT CATRVPGADTQYF TRBV10-3 13 TRBJ2-3 NA NA
TGTGCCAGTAGTATGGGGACAGGGGCCTTAATTGCCTACAATGAGCAGTTCTTC CASSMGTGALIAYNEQFF TRBV19 18 TRBJ2-1 NA TRBD1
TGTGCCAGTGACTTCCAGGGTGGGAATCAGCCCCAGCATTTT CASDFQGGNQPQHF TRBV19 14 TRBJ1-5 NA NA
TGTGCCACCAGCAGAGATCAAGTCCTTAGGGGGCCCTCCTACGAGCAGTACTTC CATSRDQVLRGPSYEQYF TRBV15 18 TRBJ2-7 NA TRBD1
TGTGCCAGCAGGACGGGAGAATGGGCTGAAGCTTTCTTT CASRTGEWAEAFF TRBV27 13 TRBJ1-1 NA NA
TGTGCCAGCAGCTTCGGTGATGAGCAGTTCTTC CASSFGDEQFF TRBV7-8 11 TRBJ2-1 NA NA
TGTGCCAGCAGTCATGGGACTAGCGAAACCCAGTACTTC CASSHGTSETQYF TRBV28 13 TRBJ2-5 NA TRBD2
TGCGCCAGCAGCTTGGGGACAGGTTACGAGCAGTACTTC CASSLGTGYEQYF TRBV5-1 13 TRBJ2-7 NA TRBD1